This TCR beta chain stems from a study of control samples from healthy donors and cancer patients. Produced via immunoSEQ multiplex PCR; TCRdb's table is partial and in-frame only. Seen here are 95,000 to 110,000 clones, about 89% observed once, and the top ten hold about a fifth. Trimming left V 2 bases short and J 0 bases short, with 16 bases between. The CDR3 spans 17 residues. From germline, CDR1 is MNHNS and CDR2 SASEGT. The sequenced sample consisted of PBMCs. This clonotype was obtained from a man in his 60s with lung cancer. V is TRBV6-1 and J is TRBJ1-1; D remains unclear. The CDR3 DNA follows: TGTGCCAGCAGTGAATTTGGGTCCTTTAACATGAACACTGAAGCTTTCTTT. This codes for CASSEFGSFNMNTEAFF.